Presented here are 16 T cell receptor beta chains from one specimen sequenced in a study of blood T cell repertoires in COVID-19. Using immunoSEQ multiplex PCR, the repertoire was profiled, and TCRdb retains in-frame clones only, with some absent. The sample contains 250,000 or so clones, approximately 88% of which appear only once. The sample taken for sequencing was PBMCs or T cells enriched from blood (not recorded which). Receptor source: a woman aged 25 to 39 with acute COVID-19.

The chain's CDR3 is CASSPGTLDYEQYF. Here the CDR3 DNA reads TGTGCCAGCAGCCCCGGGACATTAGATTACGAGCAGTACTTC. J is TRBJ2-7 and V is TRBV5-6, with D possibly TRBD1 on 6 matching bases. V was cut by 4 bases and J by 4 bases, with 15 bases left in between. Germline CDR1 SGHDT, CDR2 YYEEEE. The CDR3 sequence is 14 residues long.

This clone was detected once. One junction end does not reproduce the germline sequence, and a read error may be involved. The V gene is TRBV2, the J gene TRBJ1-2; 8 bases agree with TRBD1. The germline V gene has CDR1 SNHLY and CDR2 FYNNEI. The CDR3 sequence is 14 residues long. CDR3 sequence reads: CASSEGGQGWGYTF. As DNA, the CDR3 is TGTGCCAGCAGCGAAGGAGGACAGGGTTGGGGCTACACCTTC.

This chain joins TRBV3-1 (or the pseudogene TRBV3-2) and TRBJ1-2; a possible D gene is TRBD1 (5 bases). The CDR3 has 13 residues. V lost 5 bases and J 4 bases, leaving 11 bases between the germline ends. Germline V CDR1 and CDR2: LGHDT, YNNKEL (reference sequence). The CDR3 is CASSNADSYGYTF. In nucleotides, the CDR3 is TGTGCCAGCAGCAATGCAGACAGCTATGGCTACACCTTC.

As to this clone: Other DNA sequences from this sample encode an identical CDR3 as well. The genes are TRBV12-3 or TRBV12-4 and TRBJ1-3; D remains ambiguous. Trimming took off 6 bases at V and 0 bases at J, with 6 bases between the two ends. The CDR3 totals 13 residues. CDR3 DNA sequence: TGTGCCAGCAGACAGAGCTCTGGAAACACCATATATTTT. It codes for CASRQSSGNTIYF.

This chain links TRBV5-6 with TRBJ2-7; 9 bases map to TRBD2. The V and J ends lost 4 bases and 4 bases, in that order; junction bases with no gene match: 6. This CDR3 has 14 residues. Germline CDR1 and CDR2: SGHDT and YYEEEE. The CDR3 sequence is CASSTGLASYEQYF. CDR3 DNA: TGTGCCAGCAGCACGGGACTAGCTTCTTACGAGCAGTACTTC.

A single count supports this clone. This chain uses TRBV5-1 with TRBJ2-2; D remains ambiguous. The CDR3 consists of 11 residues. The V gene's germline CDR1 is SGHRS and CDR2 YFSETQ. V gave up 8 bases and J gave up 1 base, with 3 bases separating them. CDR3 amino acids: CASQNTGELFF. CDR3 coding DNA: TGCGCCAGTCAGAACACCGGGGAGCTGTTTTTT.

In DNA form, the CDR3 reads TGTGCCAGCAGCTTCGGACACGGGTTGGGCAATCAGCCCCAGCATTTT. It is translated as CASSFGHGLGNQPQHF. The V call is TRBV5-6, the J call TRBJ1-5, with a weak D call TRBD1 (5 bases). Looked up from germline, CDR1 is SGHDT and CDR2 is YYEEEE. The ends were cut back, 2 bases at V and 2 bases at J, with 14 bases in the middle. The CDR3 totals 16 residues.

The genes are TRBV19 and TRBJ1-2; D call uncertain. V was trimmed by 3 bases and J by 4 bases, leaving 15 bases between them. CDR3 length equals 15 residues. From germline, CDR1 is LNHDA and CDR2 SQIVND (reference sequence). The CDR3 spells CASSIPAGPTYGYTF. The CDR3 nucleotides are TGTGCCAGTAGTATTCCGGCAGGTCCAACCTATGGCTACACCTTC.

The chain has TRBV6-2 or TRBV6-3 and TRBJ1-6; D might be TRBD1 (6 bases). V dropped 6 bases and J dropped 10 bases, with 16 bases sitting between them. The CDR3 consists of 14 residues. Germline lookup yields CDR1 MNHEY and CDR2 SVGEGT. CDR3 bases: TGTGCCAGCAGCCCCAGGGGTTTGGAATCACCCCTCCACTTT. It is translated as CASSPRGLESPLHF.

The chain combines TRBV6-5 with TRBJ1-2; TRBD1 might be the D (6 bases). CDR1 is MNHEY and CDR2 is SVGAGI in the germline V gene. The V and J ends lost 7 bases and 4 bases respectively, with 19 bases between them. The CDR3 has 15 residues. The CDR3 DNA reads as TGTGCCAGCAAGCCGGGGACATCTCGGGGCTATGGCTACACCTTC. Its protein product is CASKPGTSRGYGYTF.

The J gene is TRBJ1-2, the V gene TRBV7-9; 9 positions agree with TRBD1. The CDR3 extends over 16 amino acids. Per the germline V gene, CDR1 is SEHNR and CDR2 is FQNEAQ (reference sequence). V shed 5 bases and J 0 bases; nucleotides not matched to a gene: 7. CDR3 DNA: TGTGCCAGCAGCATGGAGGGGACAGGGACTAACTATGGCTACACCTTC. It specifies CASSMEGTGTNYGYTF.

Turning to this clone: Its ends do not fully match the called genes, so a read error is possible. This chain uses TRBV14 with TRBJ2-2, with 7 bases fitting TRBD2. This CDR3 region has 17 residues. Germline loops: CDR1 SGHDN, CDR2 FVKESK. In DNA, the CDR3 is TGTGCCAGCAGCCAAGAAAGTCTAGCGGTGAACACCAGGGAGCTGTTTTTT. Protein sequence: CASSQESLAVNTRELFF.

CDR3 amino acids: CASSNRDRESGNTIYF. CDR3 sequence (DNA): TGTGCCAGTAGTAATCGGGACAGGGAGTCTGGAAACACCATATATTTT. The chain couples TRBV19 to TRBJ1-3; 9 bases line up with TRBD1. V dropped 4 bases and J dropped 1; count of bases not matched to a gene: 5. Germline-derived CDR1 and CDR2 are LNHDA and SQIVND (reference sequence). This CDR3 contains 16 residues.

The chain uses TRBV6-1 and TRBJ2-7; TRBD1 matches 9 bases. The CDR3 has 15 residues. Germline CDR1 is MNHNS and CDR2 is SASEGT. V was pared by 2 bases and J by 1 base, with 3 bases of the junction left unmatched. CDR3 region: CASSESTGGSYEQYF. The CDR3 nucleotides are TGTGCCAGCAGTGAATCGACAGGGGGGTCCTACGAGCAGTACTTC.

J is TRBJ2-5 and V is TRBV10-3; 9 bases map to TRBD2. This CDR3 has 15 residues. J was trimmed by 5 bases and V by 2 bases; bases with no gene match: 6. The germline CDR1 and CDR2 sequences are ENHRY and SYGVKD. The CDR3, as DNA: TGTGCCATCAGTGAGGGGCTAGCGGGGAAGGAGACCCAGTACTTC. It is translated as CAISEGLAGKETQYF.

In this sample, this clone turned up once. CDR3 sequence: CASSYETAYEQYF. As DNA, the CDR3 is TGCGCCAGCAGCTACGAAACAGCCTACGAGCAGTACTTC. The V call is TRBV5-1, the J call TRBJ2-7; D gene ambiguous. Germline-derived CDR1 and CDR2 are SGHRS and YFSETQ. This CDR3 region has 13 residues. V lost 3 bases and J lost 2, with 9 bases in between.